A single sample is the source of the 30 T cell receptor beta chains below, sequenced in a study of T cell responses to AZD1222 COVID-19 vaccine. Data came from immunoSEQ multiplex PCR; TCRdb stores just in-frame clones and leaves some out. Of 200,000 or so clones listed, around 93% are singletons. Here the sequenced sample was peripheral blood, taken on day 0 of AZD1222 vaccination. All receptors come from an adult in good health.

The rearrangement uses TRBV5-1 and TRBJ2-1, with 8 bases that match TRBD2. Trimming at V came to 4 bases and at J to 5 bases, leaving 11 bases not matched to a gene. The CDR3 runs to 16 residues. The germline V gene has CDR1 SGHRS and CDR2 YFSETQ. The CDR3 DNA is TGCGCCAGCAGCCTCCGATCGACTAGCGCAAACAATGAGCAGTTCTTC. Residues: CASSLRSTSANNEQFF. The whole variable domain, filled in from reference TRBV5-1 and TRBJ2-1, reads KAGVTQTPRYLIKTRGQQVTLSCSPISGHRSVSWYQQTPGQGLQFLFEYFSETQRNKGNFPGRFSGRQFSNSRSEMNVSTLELGDSALYLCASSLRSTSANNEQFFGPGTRLTVL.

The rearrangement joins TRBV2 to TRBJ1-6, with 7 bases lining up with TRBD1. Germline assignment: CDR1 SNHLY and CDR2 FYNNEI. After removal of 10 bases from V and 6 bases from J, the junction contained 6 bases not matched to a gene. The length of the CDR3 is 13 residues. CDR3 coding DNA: TGTGCCACCTCGGGACAGCGTAATTCACCCCTCCACTTT. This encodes CATSGQRNSPLHF. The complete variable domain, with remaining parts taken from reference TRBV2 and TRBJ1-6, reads EPEVTQTPSHQVTQMGQEVILRCVPISNHLYFYWYRQILGQKVEFLVSFYNNEISEKSEIFDDQFSVERPDGSNFTLKIRSTKLEDSAMYFCATSGQRNSPLHFGNGTRLTVT.

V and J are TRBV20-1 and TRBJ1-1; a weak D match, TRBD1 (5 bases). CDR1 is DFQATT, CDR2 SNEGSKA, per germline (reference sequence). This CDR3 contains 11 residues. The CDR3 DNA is TGCAGCCCTGGGACGAACACTGAAGCTTTCTTT. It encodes CSPGTNTEAFF.

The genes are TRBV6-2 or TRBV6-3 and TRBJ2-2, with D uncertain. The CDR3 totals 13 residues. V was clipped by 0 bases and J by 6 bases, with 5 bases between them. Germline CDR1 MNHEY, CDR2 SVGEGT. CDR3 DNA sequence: TGTGCCAGCAGTTACTCCTGGGCCGGGGAGCTGTTTTTT. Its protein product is CASSYSWAGELFF.

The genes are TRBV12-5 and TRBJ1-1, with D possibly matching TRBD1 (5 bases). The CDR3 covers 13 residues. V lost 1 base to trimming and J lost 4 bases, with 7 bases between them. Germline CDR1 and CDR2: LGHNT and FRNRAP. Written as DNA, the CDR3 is TGTGCTAGTGGTTTGGAGGGGAGCACTGAAGCTTTCTTT. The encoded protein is CASGLEGSTEAFF.

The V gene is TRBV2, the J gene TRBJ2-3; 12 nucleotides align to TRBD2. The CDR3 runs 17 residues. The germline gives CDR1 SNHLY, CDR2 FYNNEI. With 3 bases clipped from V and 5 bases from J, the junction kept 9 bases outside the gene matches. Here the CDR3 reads CASSDLRLAGDIDTQYF. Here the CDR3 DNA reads TGTGCCAGCAGTGACCTTAGACTAGCGGGAGATATAGATACGCAGTATTTT.

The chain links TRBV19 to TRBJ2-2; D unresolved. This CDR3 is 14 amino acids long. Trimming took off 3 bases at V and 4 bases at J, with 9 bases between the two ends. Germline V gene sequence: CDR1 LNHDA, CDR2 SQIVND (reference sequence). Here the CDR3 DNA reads TGTGCCAGTAGTATGAGCAGGTCCACCGGGGAGCTGTTTTTT. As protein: CASSMSRSTGELFF.

CDR3 protein: CASSAMGRGIYNEQFF. The CDR3 coding sequence is TGTGCCAGCAGCGCGATGGGGCGCGGGATTTACAATGAGCAGTTCTTC. The chain recombines TRBV9 with TRBJ2-1, with D possibly being TRBD2 (6 bases). The length of the CDR3 is 16 residues. The germline V gene encodes CDR1 SGDLS and CDR2 YYNGEE. The V end lost 3 bases, the J end lost 4 bases, and 17 bases lay between the germline ends. Complete variable domain (other parts from reference TRBV9 and TRBJ2-1): DSGVTQTPKHLITATGQRVTLRCSPRSGDLSVYWYQQSLDQGLQFLIQYYNGEERAKGNILERFSAQQFPDLHSELNLSSLELGDSALYFCASSAMGRGIYNEQFFGPGTRLTVL.

CDR3 DNA sequence: TGTGCCAGCTCAGCCAGAATCCTCCCAACTAATGAAAAACTGTTTTTT. It is translated as CASSARILPTNEKLFF. This rearrangement joins TRBV18 to TRBJ1-4; D gene unclear. Germline CDR1 and CDR2: KGHSH and LQKENI. This CDR3 is 16 amino acids long. V lost 5 bases and J lost 0, with 13 bases in between.

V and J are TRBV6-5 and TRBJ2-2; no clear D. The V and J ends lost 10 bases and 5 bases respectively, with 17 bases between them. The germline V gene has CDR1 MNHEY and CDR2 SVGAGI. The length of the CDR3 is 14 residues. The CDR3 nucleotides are TGTGCCACCAGACCGGGCCCAGGAACCGGGGAGCTGTTTTTT. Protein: CATRPGPGTGELFF.

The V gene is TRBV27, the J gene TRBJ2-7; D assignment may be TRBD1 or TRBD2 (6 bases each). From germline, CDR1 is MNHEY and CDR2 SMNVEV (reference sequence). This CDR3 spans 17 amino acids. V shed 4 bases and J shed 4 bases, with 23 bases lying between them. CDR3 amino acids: CASSSRRDGGRGYEQYF. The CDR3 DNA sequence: TGTGCCAGCAGTTCTCGCCGGGACGGGGGTAGGGGGTACGAGCAGTACTTC.

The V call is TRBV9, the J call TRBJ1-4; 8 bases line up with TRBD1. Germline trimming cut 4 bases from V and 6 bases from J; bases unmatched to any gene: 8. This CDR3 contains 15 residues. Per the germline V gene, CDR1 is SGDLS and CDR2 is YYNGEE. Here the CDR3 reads CASSFGQGRDEKLFF. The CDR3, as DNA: TGTGCCAGCAGCTTCGGACAGGGCCGGGATGAAAAACTGTTTTTT.

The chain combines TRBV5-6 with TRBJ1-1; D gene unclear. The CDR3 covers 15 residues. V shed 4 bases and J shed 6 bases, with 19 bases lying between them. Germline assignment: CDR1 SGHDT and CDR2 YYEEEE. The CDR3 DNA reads TGTGCCAGCAGCCATCCCGGACGGAATGGAGCTGAAGCTTTCTTT. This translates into CASSHPGRNGAEAFF. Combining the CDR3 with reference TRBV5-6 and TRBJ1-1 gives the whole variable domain DAGVTQSPTHLIKTRGQQVTLRCSPKSGHDTVSWYQQALGQGPQFIFQYYEEEERQRGNFPDRFSGHQFPNYSSELNVNALLLGDSALYLCASSHPGRNGAEAFFGQGTRLTVV.

CDR3: CASSSVYEQYF. The CDR3 DNA reads TGCGCCAGCAGCTCGGTCTACGAGCAGTACTTC. The chain joins TRBV5-1 to TRBJ2-7; D is unclear. This CDR3 has 11 residues. V was pared by 3 bases and J by 3 bases, with 4 bases between. Germline V gives CDR1 SGHRS, CDR2 YFSETQ.

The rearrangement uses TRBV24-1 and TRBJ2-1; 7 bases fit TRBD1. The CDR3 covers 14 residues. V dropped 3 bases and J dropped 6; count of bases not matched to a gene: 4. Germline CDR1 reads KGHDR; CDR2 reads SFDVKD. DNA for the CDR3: TGTGCCACCAGTGATCCACGGACAGGCAATGAGCAGTTCTTC. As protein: CATSDPRTGNEQFF.

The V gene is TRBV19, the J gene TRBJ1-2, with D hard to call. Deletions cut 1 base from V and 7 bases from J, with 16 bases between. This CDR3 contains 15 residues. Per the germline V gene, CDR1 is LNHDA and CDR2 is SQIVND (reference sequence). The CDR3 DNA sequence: TGTGCCAGTAGTATAGGAGGGTTCGGCCTGACTGGCTACACCTTC. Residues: CASSIGGFGLTGYTF.

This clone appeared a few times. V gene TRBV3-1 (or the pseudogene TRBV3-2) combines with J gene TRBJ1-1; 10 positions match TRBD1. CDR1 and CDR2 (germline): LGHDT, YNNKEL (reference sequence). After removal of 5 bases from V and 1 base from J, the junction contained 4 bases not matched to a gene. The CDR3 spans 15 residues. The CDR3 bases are TGTGCCAGCAGCGGGCGGACAGGGGGGAACACTGAAGCTTTCTTT. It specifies CASSGRTGGNTEAFF.

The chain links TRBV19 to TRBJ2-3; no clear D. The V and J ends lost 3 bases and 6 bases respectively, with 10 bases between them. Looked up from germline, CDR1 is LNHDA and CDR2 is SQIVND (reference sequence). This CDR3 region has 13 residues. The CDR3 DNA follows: TGTGCCAGTAGTATGGCCCGGGCTGATACGCAGTATTTT. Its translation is CASSMARADTQYF.

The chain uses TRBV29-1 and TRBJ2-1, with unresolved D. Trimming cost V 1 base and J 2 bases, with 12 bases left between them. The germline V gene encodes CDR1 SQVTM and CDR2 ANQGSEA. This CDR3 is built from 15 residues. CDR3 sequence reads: CSVEVIPITYNEQFF. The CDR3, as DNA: TGCAGCGTTGAAGTTATTCCTATTACCTACAATGAGCAGTTCTTC.

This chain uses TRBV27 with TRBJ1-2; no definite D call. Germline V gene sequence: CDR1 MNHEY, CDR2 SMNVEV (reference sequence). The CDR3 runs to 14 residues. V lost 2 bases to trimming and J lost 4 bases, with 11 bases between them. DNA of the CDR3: TGTGCCAGCAGTTTAGGAGGCGTGGGCTATGGCTACACCTTC. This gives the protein CASSLGGVGYGYTF.

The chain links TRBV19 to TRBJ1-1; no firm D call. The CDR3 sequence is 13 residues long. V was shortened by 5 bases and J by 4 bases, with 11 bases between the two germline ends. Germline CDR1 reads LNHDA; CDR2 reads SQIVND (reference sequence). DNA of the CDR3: TGTGCCAGTAGTGAGTCTTTCGGCACTGAAGCTTTCTTT. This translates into CASSESFGTEAFF. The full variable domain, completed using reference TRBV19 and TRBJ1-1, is DGGITQSPKYLFRKEGQNVTLSCEQNLNHDAMYWYRQDPGQGLRLIYYSQIVNDFQKGDIAEGYSVSREKKESFPLTVTSAQKNPTAFYLCASSESFGTEAFFGQGTRLTVV.

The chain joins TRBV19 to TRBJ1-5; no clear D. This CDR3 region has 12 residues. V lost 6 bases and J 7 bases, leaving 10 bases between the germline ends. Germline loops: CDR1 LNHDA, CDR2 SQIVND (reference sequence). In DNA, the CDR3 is TGTGCCAGTAGCCCGCTTGGACAGCCCCAGCATTTT. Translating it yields CASSPLGQPQHF.

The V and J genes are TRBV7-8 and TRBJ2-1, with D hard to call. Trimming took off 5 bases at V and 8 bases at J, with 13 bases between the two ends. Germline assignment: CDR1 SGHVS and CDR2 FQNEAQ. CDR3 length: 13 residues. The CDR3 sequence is CASSRPPEDEQFF. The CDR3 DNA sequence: TGTGCCAGCAGCCGTCCCCCAGAAGATGAGCAGTTCTTC. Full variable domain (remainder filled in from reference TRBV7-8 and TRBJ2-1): GAGVSQSPRYKVAKRGQDVALRCDPISGHVSLFWYQQALGQGPEFLTYFQNEAQLDKSGLPSDRFFAERPEGSVSTLKIQRTQQEDSAVYLCASSRPPEDEQFFGPGTRLTVL.

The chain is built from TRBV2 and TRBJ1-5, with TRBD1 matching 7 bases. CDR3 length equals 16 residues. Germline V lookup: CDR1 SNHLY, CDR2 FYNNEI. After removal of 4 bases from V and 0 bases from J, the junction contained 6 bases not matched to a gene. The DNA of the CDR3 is TGTGCCAGCAGTGGATCAGGGGGACTTAGCAATCAGCCCCAGCATTTT. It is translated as CASSGSGGLSNQPQHF.

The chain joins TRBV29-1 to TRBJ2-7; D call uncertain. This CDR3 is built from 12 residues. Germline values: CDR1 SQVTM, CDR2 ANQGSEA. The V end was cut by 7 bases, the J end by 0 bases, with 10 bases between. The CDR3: CSATTSSYEQYF. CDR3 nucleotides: TGCAGCGCTACAACGTCCTCCTACGAGCAGTACTTC.

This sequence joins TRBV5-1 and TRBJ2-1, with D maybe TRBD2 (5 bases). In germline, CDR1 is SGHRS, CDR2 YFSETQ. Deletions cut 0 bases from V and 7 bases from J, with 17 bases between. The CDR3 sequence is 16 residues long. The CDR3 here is CASSLGLAYEQNEQFF. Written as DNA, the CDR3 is TGCGCCAGCAGCTTGGGGCTAGCTTACGAACAGAATGAGCAGTTCTTC. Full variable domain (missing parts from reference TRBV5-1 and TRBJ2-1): KAGVTQTPRYLIKTRGQQVTLSCSPISGHRSVSWYQQTPGQGLQFLFEYFSETQRNKGNFPGRFSGRQFSNSRSEMNVSTLELGDSALYLCASSLGLAYEQNEQFFGPGTRLTVL.

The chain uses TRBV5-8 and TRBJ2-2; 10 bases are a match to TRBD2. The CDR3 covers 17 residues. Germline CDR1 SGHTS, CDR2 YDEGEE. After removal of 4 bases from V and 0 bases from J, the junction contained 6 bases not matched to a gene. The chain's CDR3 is CASSRTTSGSNTGELFF. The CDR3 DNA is TGTGCCAGCAGCCGTACGACTAGCGGGTCGAACACCGGGGAGCTGTTTTTT.

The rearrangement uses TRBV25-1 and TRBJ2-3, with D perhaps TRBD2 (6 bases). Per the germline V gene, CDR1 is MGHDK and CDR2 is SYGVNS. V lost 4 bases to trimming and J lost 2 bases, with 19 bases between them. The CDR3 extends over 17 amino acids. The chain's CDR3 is CASSALGTSKITDTQYF. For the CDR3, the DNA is TGTGCCAGCAGTGCCTTAGGGACTTCGAAAATCACAGATACGCAGTATTTT.

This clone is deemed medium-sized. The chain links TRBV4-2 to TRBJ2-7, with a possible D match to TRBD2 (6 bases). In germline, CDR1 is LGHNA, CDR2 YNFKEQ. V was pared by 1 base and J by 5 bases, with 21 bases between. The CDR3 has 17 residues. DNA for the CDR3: TGTGCCAGCAGCCAAGGGTCCGGGACTTTAAACCCCCACGAGCAGTACTTC. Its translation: CASSQGSGTLNPHEQYF.

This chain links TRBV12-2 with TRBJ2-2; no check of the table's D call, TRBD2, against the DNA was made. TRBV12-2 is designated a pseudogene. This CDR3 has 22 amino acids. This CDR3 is CASRFRIPGREGQSANTGELFF. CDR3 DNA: TGTGCAAGTCGCTTCCGAATCCCCGGGCGGGAGGGCCAATCCGCGAACACCGGGGAGCTGTTTTTT.